What follows are 24 T cell receptor beta chains derived from one specimen sequenced in a study of cytomegalovirus exposure and HLA in healthy donors. Using immunoSEQ multiplex PCR, the repertoire was profiled, and TCRdb retains in-frame clones only, with some absent. The data contain under 150,000 clones, 70% to 90% of them singletons. Sample: PBMCs. The receptors stem from a woman aged 18-30 years in good health and CMV-seronegative.

The V call is TRBV6-5, the J call TRBJ2-3; the D gene is possibly TRBD2 (5 bases). V gave up 7 bases and J gave up 4 bases, with 15 bases separating them. CDR3 length: 14 amino acids. The germline V gene has CDR1 MNHEY and CDR2 SVGAGI. As DNA, the CDR3 is TGTGCCAGCAAAGTCGGGATCCTTGCAGATACGCAGTATTTT. Its translation: CASKVGILADTQYF.

V usage is TRBV29-1 and J usage is TRBJ1-2, with 8 bases that match TRBD1. CDR3 length equals 14 residues. Germline loops: CDR1 SQVTM, CDR2 ANQGSEA. Losses at the gene ends were 7 bases for V and 6 bases for J; bases not matched to a gene: 13. CDR3 DNA: TGCAGCGGACGGACAGGGACATGGCCGGATGGCTACACCTTC. This codes for CSGRTGTWPDGYTF. The complete variable domain, with remaining parts taken from reference TRBV29-1 and TRBJ1-2, reads SAVISQKPSRDICQRGTSLTIQCQVDSQVTMMFWYRQQPGQSLTLIATANQGSEATYESGFVIDKFPISRPNLTFSTLTVSNMSPEDSSIYLCSGRTGTWPDGYTFGSGTRLTVV.

The chain couples TRBV6-1 to TRBJ2-1, with 8 positions matching TRBD1. Germline V lookup: CDR1 MNHNS, CDR2 SASEGT. Trimming at V came to 7 bases and at J to 5 bases, leaving 10 bases not matched to a gene. The CDR3 sequence is 15 residues long. This CDR3 reads CASKRDRGSNNEQFF. CDR3 DNA sequence: TGTGCCAGCAAAAGAGACAGGGGATCCAACAATGAGCAGTTCTTC.

The CDR3 sequence is CASSWDRAGEQYF. The CDR3 DNA is TGTGCCAGCTCTTGGGACAGGGCAGGCGAGCAGTACTTC. The chain uses TRBV18 and TRBJ2-7; TRBD1 aligns across 9 bases. The CDR3 runs to 13 residues. Looked up from germline, CDR1 is KGHSH and CDR2 is LQKENI. With V trimmed by 6 bases and J by 6 bases, 6 bases remained unmatched. The variable domain in full, with the rest retrieved from reference TRBV18 and TRBJ2-7, is NAGVMQNPRHLVRRRGQEARLRCSPMKGHSHVYWYRQLPEEGLKFMVYLQKENIIDESGMPKERFSAEFPKEGPSILRIQQVVRGDSAAYFCASSWDRAGEQYFGPGTRLTVT.

In DNA, the CDR3 is TGTGCCTGGGCTAGCGGGTTAGGGTACAATGAGCAGTTCTTC. It is translated as CAWASGLGYNEQFF. The chain joins TRBV30 to TRBJ2-1; the match to TRBD2 covers 8 bases. The germline V gene encodes CDR1 GTSNPN and CDR2 SVGIG (reference sequence). This CDR3 has 14 amino acids. The junction had 7 bases not matched to a gene; V was cut back by 5 bases and J by 4 bases.

The gene calls are TRBV5-4 and TRBJ2-5; 16 nucleotides line up with TRBD2. Trimming at V came to 4 bases and at J to 5 bases, leaving 8 bases not matched to a gene. CDR3 length: 17 amino acids. Germline lookup yields CDR1 SGHNT and CDR2 YYREEE (reference sequence). CDR3 in DNA: TGTGCCAGCAGCCCGGGACTAGCGGGGGGGCCGGAGGAGACCCAGTACTTC. Encoded protein: CASSPGLAGGPEETQYF.

The chain recombines TRBV28 with TRBJ1-2; 8 nucleotides match TRBD1. V lost 3 bases, J lost 6 bases, and 6 bases stayed unmatched. Germline V gene sequence: CDR1 MDHEN, CDR2 SYDVKM. The CDR3 is made up of 14 amino acids. For the CDR3, the DNA is TGTGCCAGCAGTTTTGGACAGGGAAAGGATGGCTACACCTTC. Encoded protein: CASSFGQGKDGYTF.

The chain couples TRBV29-1 to TRBJ2-1, with 11 bases lining up with TRBD2. The CDR3 has 15 residues. Germline V gene sequence: CDR1 SQVTM, CDR2 ANQGSEA. V was clipped by 4 bases and J by 6 bases; unmatched bases: 8. Here the CDR3 reads CSVVELAGASNEQFF. The CDR3 region has the DNA TGCAGCGTTGTGGAACTAGCGGGAGCCAGCAATGAGCAGTTCTTC.

The chain uses TRBV2 and TRBJ1-4; 10 bases are shared with TRBD1. The CDR3 spans 14 residues. V lost 5 bases, J lost 6 bases, and 3 bases stayed unmatched. Per the germline V gene, CDR1 is SNHLY and CDR2 is FYNNEI. CDR3 sequence reads: CASSKDRGDEKLFF. CDR3 in DNA: TGTGCCAGCAGTAAGGACAGGGGGGATGAAAAACTGTTTTTT. Looking up the rest from reference TRBV2 and TRBJ1-4 gives the full variable domain: EPEVTQTPSHQVTQMGQEVILRCVPISNHLYFYWYRQILGQKVEFLVSFYNNEISEKSEIFDDQFSVERPDGSNFTLKIRSTKLEDSAMYFCASSKDRGDEKLFFGSGTQLSVL.

This rearrangement joins TRBV29-1 to TRBJ1-1, with unresolved D. Trimming removed 2 bases from V and 5 bases from J, with 18 bases in between. CDR1 SQVTM and CDR2 ANQGSEA come from the germline V gene. The CDR3 runs to 15 residues. The CDR3 coding sequence is TGCAGCGTTGAATATCGGTCGAGGTCGGGGACTGAAGCTTTCTTT. Translation: CSVEYRSRSGTEAFF.

The chain links TRBV27 to TRBJ1-1; unclear D gene. The CDR3 is 16 amino acids. V lost 2 bases to trimming and J lost 0 bases, with 13 bases between them. The germline CDR1 and CDR2 sequences are MNHEY and SMNVEV (reference sequence). CDR3 sequence: CASSLGGHVLNTEAFF. Here the CDR3 DNA reads TGTGCCAGCAGTTTAGGAGGCCACGTACTGAACACTGAAGCTTTCTTT.

The rearrangement uses TRBV7-7 and TRBJ2-5, with TRBD1 identical over 11 bases. Germline V gives CDR1 SSHAT, CDR2 FNYEAQ (reference sequence). Trimming at V came to 5 bases and at J to 8 bases, leaving 13 bases not matched to a gene. There are 16 residues in the CDR3. The CDR3 sequence is CASSQPSGGQGVTQYF. In DNA, the CDR3 is TGTGCCAGCAGCCAACCCTCGGGGGGACAGGGGGTCACCCAGTACTTC.

V gene TRBV18 combines with J gene TRBJ1-5; a weak D match, TRBD1 (6 bases). Per the germline V gene, CDR1 is KGHSH and CDR2 is LQKENI. The CDR3 is 16 amino acids. V gave up 5 bases and J gave up 6 bases, with 20 bases separating them. CDR3 DNA sequence: TGTGCCAGCTCAATGGGGGACAAGAGATTTGTTCAGCCCCAGCATTTT. Its protein product is CASSMGDKRFVQPQHF.

This rearrangement joins TRBV11-2 to TRBJ1-1; 7 bases line up with TRBD1. The CDR3 runs 16 residues. Germline V CDR1 and CDR2: SGHAT, FQNNGV. Trimming removed 5 bases from V and 0 bases from J; junction bases left unmatched: 9. CDR3 residues: CASSPKLGQLNTEAFF. CDR3 DNA: TGTGCCAGCAGCCCGAAGCTGGGACAGCTGAACACTGAAGCTTTCTTT.

The chain employs TRBV6-1 and TRBJ2-2; D is ambiguous. V was cut by 2 bases and J by 2 bases, with 9 bases left in between. Germline V gives CDR1 MNHNS, CDR2 SASEGT. The CDR3 is made up of 15 amino acids. The CDR3 region has the DNA TGTGCCAGCAGTGAACCCCCTAAAAACACCGGGGAGCTGTTTTTT. Translation: CASSEPPKNTGELFF.

The chain links TRBV6-1 to TRBJ2-7; 12 bases align to TRBD1. V was clipped by 4 bases and J by 0 bases; unmatched bases: 4. CDR1 is MNHNS, CDR2 SASEGT, per germline. This CDR3 has 16 amino acids. CDR3 nucleotides: TGTGCCAGCAGTGGACCGGGACAGGGGGCCTCCTACGAGCAGTACTTC. Translating gives CASSGPGQGASYEQYF.

This chain links TRBV19 with TRBJ2-1; TRBD2 might be the D (5 bases). With 1 base removed from V and 1 base from J, the gap between germline ends came to 8 bases. The length of the CDR3 is 15 residues. CDR1 and CDR2 (germline): LNHDA, SQIVND (reference sequence). The CDR3 spells CASSIVTSSYNEQFF. In DNA, the CDR3 is TGTGCCAGTAGTATAGTAACTAGTTCCTACAATGAGCAGTTCTTC.

The V gene is TRBV5-1, the J gene TRBJ2-3, with TRBD2 matching over 9 bases. This CDR3 spans 17 amino acids. The trim removed 0 bases at V and 6 bases at J, leaving 11 bases unmatched. Germline lookup yields CDR1 SGHRS and CDR2 YFSETQ. The CDR3 is CASSLVASGDPADTQYF. CDR3 DNA sequence: TGCGCCAGCAGCTTGGTTGCTAGCGGGGACCCAGCGGATACGCAGTATTTT.

The chain recombines TRBV28 with TRBJ2-5; D remains unclear. Per the germline V gene, CDR1 is MDHEN and CDR2 is SYDVKM. The CDR3 has 14 amino acids. V was pared by 6 bases and J by 0 bases, with 11 bases between. The CDR3 here is CASSRSQYQETQYF. Written as DNA, the CDR3 is TGTGCCAGCAGCCGTTCTCAGTACCAAGAGACCCAGTACTTC. Supplemented by reference TRBV28 and TRBJ2-5, the full variable domain reads DVKVTQSSRYLVKRTGEKVFLECVQDMDHENMFWYRQDPGLGLRLIYFSYDVKMKEKGDIPEGYSVSREKKERFSLILESASTNQTSMYLCASSRSQYQETQYFGPGTRLLVL.

This clone showed up just once. The chain joins TRBV9 to TRBJ2-2, with TRBD1 matching over 9 bases. CDR3 length: 16 amino acids. Germline V gene data show CDR1 as SGDLS and CDR2 as YYNGEE. Trimming at V came to 4 bases and at J to 1 base, leaving 5 bases not matched to a gene. The CDR3 DNA reads as TGTGCCAGCAGCCACACAGGGGGCGGGAACACCGGGGAGCTGTTTTTT. This encodes CASSHTGGGNTGELFF. Complete variable domain (other parts from reference TRBV9 and TRBJ2-2): DSGVTQTPKHLITATGQRVTLRCSPRSGDLSVYWYQQSLDQGLQFLIQYYNGEERAKGNILERFSAQQFPDLHSELNLSSLELGDSALYFCASSHTGGGNTGELFFGEGSRLTVL.

V and J are TRBV6-6 and TRBJ2-5; perhaps TRBD2 as D (6 bases). V lost 11 bases and J 2 bases, leaving 21 bases between the germline ends. Germline assignment: CDR1 MNHNY and CDR2 SVGAGI (reference sequence). The CDR3 loop spans 15 amino acids. CDR3 protein: CAGPEGRLEQETQYF. The CDR3 region has the DNA TGTGCCGGACCGGAGGGACGGCTGGAACAAGAGACCCAGTACTTC.

The V gene is TRBV11-2, the J gene TRBJ1-1; a possible D gene is TRBD1 (6 bases). Germline CDR1 reads SGHAT; CDR2 reads FQNNGV. V lost 2 bases and J 4 bases, leaving 14 bases between the germline ends. The CDR3 has 15 residues. CDR3 nucleotides: TGTGCCAGCAGCTTAAGGGGGGGCAGGGGCACTGAAGCTTTCTTT. Translated: CASSLRGGRGTEAFF.

V usage is TRBV7-5 and J usage is TRBJ2-7; the table assigns TRBD1, which was not confirmed against the DNA. TRBV7-5 is given as a pseudogene. This CDR3 has 15 residues. CDR3 protein: CVRRTGTDFLGEQYF. The CDR3 nucleotides read TGTGTCAGAAGAACCGGGACAGATTTCCTTGGCGAGCAGTACTTC.

DNA for the CDR3: TGTGCCAGCAGCTTCGGACATACGTACGAGCAGTACTTC. Its protein product is CASSFGHTYEQYF. The chain combines TRBV7-9 with TRBJ2-7; D is perhaps TRBD1 (5 bases). The CDR3 totals 13 residues. The germline CDR1 and CDR2 sequences are SEHNR and FQNEAQ (reference sequence). V was pared by 3 bases and J by 4 bases, with 10 bases between.